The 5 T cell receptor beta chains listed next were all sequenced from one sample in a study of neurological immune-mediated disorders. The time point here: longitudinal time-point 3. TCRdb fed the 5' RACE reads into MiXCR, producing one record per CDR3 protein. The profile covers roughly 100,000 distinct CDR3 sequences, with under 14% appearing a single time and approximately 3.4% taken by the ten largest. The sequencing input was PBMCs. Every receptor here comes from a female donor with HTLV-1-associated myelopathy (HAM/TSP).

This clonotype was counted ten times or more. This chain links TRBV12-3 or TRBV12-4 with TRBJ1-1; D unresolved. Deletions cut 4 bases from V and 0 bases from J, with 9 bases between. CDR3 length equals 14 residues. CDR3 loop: CASSSSDLNTEAFF. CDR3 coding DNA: TGTGCCAGCAGTTCCTCCGATCTGAACACTGAAGCTTTCTTT.

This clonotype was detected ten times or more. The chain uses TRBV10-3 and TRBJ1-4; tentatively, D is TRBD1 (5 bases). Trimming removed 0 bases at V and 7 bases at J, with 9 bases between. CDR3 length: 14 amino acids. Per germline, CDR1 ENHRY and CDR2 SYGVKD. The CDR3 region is CAISESQGPEKLFF. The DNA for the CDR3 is TGTGCCATCAGTGAGTCTCAGGGCCCTGAAAAACTGTTTTTT.

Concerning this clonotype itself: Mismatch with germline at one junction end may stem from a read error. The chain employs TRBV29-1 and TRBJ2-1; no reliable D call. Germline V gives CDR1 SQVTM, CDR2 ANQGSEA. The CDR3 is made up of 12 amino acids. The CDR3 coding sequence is TGTCGGTTCGGCGGCTGGGTCAATGAGCAGTTCTTC. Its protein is CRFGGWVNEQFF.

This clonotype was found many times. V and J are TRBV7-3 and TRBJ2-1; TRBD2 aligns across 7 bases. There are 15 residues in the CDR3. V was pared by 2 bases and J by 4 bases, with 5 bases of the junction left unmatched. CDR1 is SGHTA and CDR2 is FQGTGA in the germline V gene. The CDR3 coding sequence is TGTGCCAGCAGCTTATCGGTGGGGGGGTACAATGAGCAGTTCTTC. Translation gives CASSLSVGGYNEQFF.

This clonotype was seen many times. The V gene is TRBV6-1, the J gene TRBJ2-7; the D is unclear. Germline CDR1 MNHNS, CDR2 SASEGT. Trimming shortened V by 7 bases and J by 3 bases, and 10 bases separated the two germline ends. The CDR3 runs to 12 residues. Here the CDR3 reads CASTGNGYEQYF. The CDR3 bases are TGTGCCAGCACAGGAAACGGCTACGAGCAGTACTTC.